This entry lists 13 T cell receptor beta chains sequenced from one sample in a study of T-cell reconstitution after alpha-beta-depleted transplantation in children. A TCRbeta library incorporating unique molecular identifiers was prepared. MiXCR, run by TCRdb on the PCR reads, gives a single entry per CDR3 protein. Of about 200,000 distinct CDR3 sequences in the sample, 6.3% were seen once. The source was PBMCs, collected before TCRalphabeta/CD19-depleted stem cell transplant. These receptors were obtained from a girl under three years old with combined immunodeficiency, due to receive a stem cell transplant.

This clonotype has a count of ten or more. This chain uses TRBV18 with TRBJ2-2; possibly TRBD1 or TRBD2 for D (5 bases each). Trimming removed 1 base from V and 4 bases from J, with 16 bases in between. The CDR3 loop spans 17 amino acids. Germline-derived CDR1 and CDR2 are KGHSH and LQKENI. The CDR3 reads CASSPREQARGTGELFF. The DNA for the CDR3 is TGTGCCAGCTCACCACGGGAACAGGCCCGGGGCACCGGGGAGCTGTTTTTT.

This clonotype was seen ten or more times. The V call is TRBV20-1, the J call TRBJ2-7; D gene uncertain. The CDR3 has 10 amino acids. V lost 2 bases and J lost 5, with 4 bases in between. The germline V gene encodes CDR1 DFQATT and CDR2 SNEGSKA (reference sequence). CDR3 residues: CSARQNEQYF. The CDR3 DNA reads as TGCAGTGCTAGACAGAACGAGCAGTACTTC.

In this sample, this clonotype turned up many times. The CDR3 protein is CASSEAGGEQFF. CDR3 nucleotide sequence: TGTGCCAGCAGTGAAGCTGGAGGGGAGCAGTTCTTC. The chain employs TRBV2 and TRBJ2-1, with a possible D match to TRBD2 (6 bases). This CDR3 has 12 residues. Between the trimmed V and J ends, which lost 0 bases and 10 bases, there was a span of 7 bases. Germline loops: CDR1 SNHLY, CDR2 FYNNEI. The variable domain in full, completed from reference TRBV2 and TRBJ2-1, reads EPEVTQTPSHQVTQMGQEVILRCVPISNHLYFYWYRQILGQKVEFLVSFYNNEISEKSEIFDDQFSVERPDGSNFTLKIRSTKLEDSAMYFCASSEAGGEQFFGPGTRLTVL.

Many counts were recorded for this clonotype. V usage is TRBV11-2 and J usage is TRBJ2-6, with a possible D match to TRBD1 (6 bases). V lost 3 bases and J 0 bases, leaving 18 bases between the germline ends. The germline CDR1 and CDR2 sequences are SGHAT and FQNNGV. This CDR3 is 19 amino acids long. CDR3 sequence: CASSFRPGQLNSGANVLTF. Here the CDR3 DNA reads TGTGCCAGCAGCTTTAGACCGGGACAACTCAACTCTGGGGCCAACGTCCTGACTTTC.

This sequence joins TRBV4-2 and TRBJ2-2; D is undetermined. The CDR3 runs to 13 residues. Trimming took off 1 base at V and 4 bases at J, with 4 bases between the two ends. CDR1 and CDR2 (germline): LGHNA, YNFKEQ. The CDR3 region is CASSQGRTGELFF. The CDR3 nucleotides read TGTGCCAGCAGCCAAGGCCGCACCGGGGAGCTGTTTTTT.

This clonotype was recorded at least ten times. The chain carries TRBV5-1 and TRBJ2-1; TRBD2 might be the D (6 bases). The V gene lost 4 bases and the J gene lost 7 bases, with 18 bases spanning the gap. The CDR3 runs 15 residues. Germline assignment: CDR1 SGHRS and CDR2 YFSETQ. The CDR3 region has the DNA TGCGCCAGCAGCGAGTCCGGGACTGGGTATAATGAGCAGTTCTTC. The encoded protein is CASSESGTGYNEQFF.

This clonotype has a count of ten or more. This chain connects TRBV12-3 or TRBV12-4 to TRBJ2-4; D remains ambiguous. The CDR3 loop spans 14 amino acids. V dropped 6 bases and J dropped 3 bases, with 12 bases sitting between them. The CDR3 region has the DNA TGTGCCAGCAGCGCGAGTGGGAACAAAAACATTCAGTACTTC. Residues: CASSASGNKNIQYF.

This clonotype has ten or more counts. The chain joins TRBV20-1 to TRBJ2-3, with TRBD2 matching 8 bases. The V gene's germline CDR1 is DFQATT and CDR2 SNEGSKA (reference sequence). V lost 3 bases and J lost 2; bases outside the gene matches: 10. The CDR3 consists of 16 residues. The CDR3 reads CSASLVTGGYTDTQYF. The CDR3 DNA reads TGCAGTGCTAGTCTTGTAACGGGGGGGTACACAGATACGCAGTATTTT.

This clonotype was counted many times. The J gene is TRBJ2-7, the V gene TRBV6-2 or TRBV6-3; TRBD1 or TRBD2 may be the D gene (5 bases each). Trimming pared 2 bases from V and 2 bases from J, leaving 25 bases between. Germline V gene data show CDR1 as MNHEY and CDR2 as SVGEGT. The CDR3 loop spans 19 amino acids. CDR3 loop: CASSYGAGVRGDKPYEQYF. The CDR3 DNA is TGTGCCAGCAGTTACGGGGCAGGAGTTAGAGGGGATAAGCCCTACGAGCAGTACTTC.

This clonotype has a count of ten or more. CDR3 sequence reads: CASSESGEPQHF. DNA for the CDR3: TGTGCCAGCAGTGAATCGGGGGAGCCCCAGCATTTT. This chain uses TRBV25-1 with TRBJ1-5; perhaps TRBD1 as D (5 bases). This CDR3 is 12 amino acids long. Between the trimmed V and J ends, which lost 1 base and 8 bases, there was a span of 6 bases. Per the germline V gene, CDR1 is MGHDK and CDR2 is SYGVNS. Full variable domain (outside the CDR3, taken from reference TRBV25-1 and TRBJ1-5): EADIYQTPRYLVIGTGKKITLECSQTMGHDKMYWYQQDPGMELHLIHYSYGVNSTEKGDLSSESTVSRIRTEHFPLTLESARPSHTSQYLCASSESGEPQHFGDGTRLSIL.

At least ten counts were recorded for this clonotype. This chain connects TRBV28 to TRBJ2-1; 11 nucleotides agree with TRBD2. V gave up 4 bases and J gave up 0 bases; unmatched junction bases: 8. Germline V gene data show CDR1 as MDHEN and CDR2 as SYDVKM. The CDR3 consists of 18 residues. The CDR3 DNA sequence: TGTGCCAGCAGTTCGACTAGCGGGATCCCCCACTCCTACAATGAGCAGTTCTTC. Translated: CASSSTSGIPHSYNEQFF.

This clonotype has ten or more counts. CDR3 region: CASLHTSRSSYEQYF. In DNA form, the CDR3 reads TGTGCCAGCTTACACACTAGCCGGAGCTCCTACGAGCAGTACTTC. The V gene is TRBV28, the J gene TRBJ2-7; D might be TRBD2 (6 bases). There are 15 residues in the CDR3. V was shortened by 8 bases and J by 0 bases, with 17 bases between the two germline ends. The V gene's germline CDR1 is MDHEN and CDR2 SYDVKM.

This clonotype was counted only a few times. One end of the junction varies from germline; a read error may be responsible. V gene TRBV20-1 combines with J gene TRBJ2-1, with D possibly matching TRBD2 (6 bases). CDR3 length: 16 residues. Germline V lookup: CDR1 DFQATT, CDR2 SNEGSKA (reference sequence). Here the CDR3 DNA reads TGCTGTGCTAGAGATCAGGCGGGGAGCTCCTACAATGAGCAGTTCTTC. This encodes CCARDQAGSSYNEQFF.